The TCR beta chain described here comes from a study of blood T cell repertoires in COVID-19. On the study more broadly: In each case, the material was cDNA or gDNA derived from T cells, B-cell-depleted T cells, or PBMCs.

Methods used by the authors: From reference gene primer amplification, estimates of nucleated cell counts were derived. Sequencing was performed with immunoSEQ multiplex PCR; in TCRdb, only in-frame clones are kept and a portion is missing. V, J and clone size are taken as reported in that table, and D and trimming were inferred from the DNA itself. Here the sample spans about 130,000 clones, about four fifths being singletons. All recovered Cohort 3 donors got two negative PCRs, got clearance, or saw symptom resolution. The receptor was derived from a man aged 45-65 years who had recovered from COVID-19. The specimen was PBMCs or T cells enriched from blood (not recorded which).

The CDR3 nucleotides are TGTGCCAGCAGTGACGGGGGCGGGCAGGGGGAAGAGACCCAGTACTTC. Encoded protein: CASSDGGGQGEETQYF. The rearrangement uses TRBV6-1 and TRBJ2-5; possible D gene TRBD1, 7 bases. V lost 3 bases to trimming and J lost 3 bases, with 17 bases between them. Germline CDR1 reads MNHNS; CDR2 reads SASEGT. This CDR3 spans 16 amino acids.